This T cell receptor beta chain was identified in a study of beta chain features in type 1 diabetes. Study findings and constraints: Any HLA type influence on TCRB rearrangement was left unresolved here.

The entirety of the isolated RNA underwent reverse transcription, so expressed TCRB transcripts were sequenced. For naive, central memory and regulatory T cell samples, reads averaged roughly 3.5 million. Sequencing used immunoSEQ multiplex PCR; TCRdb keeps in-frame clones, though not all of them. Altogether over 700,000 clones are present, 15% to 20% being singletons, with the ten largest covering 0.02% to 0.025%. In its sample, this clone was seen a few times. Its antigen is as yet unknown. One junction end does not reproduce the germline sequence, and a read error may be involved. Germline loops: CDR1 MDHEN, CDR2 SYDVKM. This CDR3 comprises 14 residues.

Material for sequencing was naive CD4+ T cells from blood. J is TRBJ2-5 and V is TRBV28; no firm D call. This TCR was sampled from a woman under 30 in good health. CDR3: CASSSPHRPGYIHF. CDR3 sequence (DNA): TGTGCCAGCAGTTCCCCACACCGCCCGGGTTACATACACTTC.